The 18 T cell receptor beta chains below all came from one sample that was sequenced in a study of T cells after yellow fever vaccination. MiXCR, applied by TCRdb to the 5' RACE reads, yields one record per CDR3 protein. Of roughly 310,000 distinct CDR3 sequences in the sample, around 3.6% were seen once. The material sequenced was PBMCs, taken on the day of the yellow fever booster vaccination. The receptors originated from a man aged 18 to 35 who received the YFV17D yellow fever vaccine.

This clonotype was seen a few times. The chain recombines TRBV5-6 with TRBJ2-7; 8 bases align to TRBD1. Germline-derived CDR1 and CDR2 are SGHDT and YYEEEE. Losses at the gene ends were 4 bases for V and 3 bases for J; bases not matched to a gene: 6. The CDR3 runs 14 residues. This CDR3 is CASSQGASLYEQYV. The CDR3 DNA reads TGTGCCAGCAGCCAGGGGGCCTCCCTCTACGAGCAGTACGTC.

This clonotype was detected ten times or more. J is TRBJ1-1 and V is TRBV20-1; D gene ambiguous. Germline lookup yields CDR1 DFQATT and CDR2 SNEGSKA (reference sequence). This CDR3 contains 14 residues. V lost 2 bases and J lost 2, with 12 bases in between. The CDR3 DNA sequence: TGCAGTGCTAGATCCCCGGCGGCTAACACTGAAGCTTTCTTT. Protein product: CSARSPAANTEAFF.

In this sample, this clonotype turned up many times. The CDR3 region has the DNA TGCGCCAGCAGCAGCGGGAGCAGGACGGCGGCCAAAAACATTCAGTACTTC. This sequence encodes CASSSGSRTAAKNIQYF. The rearrangement joins TRBV5-1 to TRBJ2-4, with 8 bases that match TRBD2. The CDR3 is 17 residues long. After removal of 4 bases from V and 1 base from J, the junction contained 10 bases not matched to a gene. Per germline, CDR1 SGHRS and CDR2 YFSETQ.

This clonotype was detected a few times. The J gene is TRBJ2-5, the V gene TRBV6-2 or TRBV6-3; 7 bases are a match to TRBD1. This CDR3 region has 17 residues. CDR1 and CDR2 (germline): MNHEY, SVGEGT. The J segment lost 9 bases and the V segment lost 4 bases, leaving 20 bases of the junction unmatched. CDR3 coding DNA: TGTGCCAGCAGTTTCTCCGGGACAGCCACAGAAGAGGGACCCCAGTACTTC. This translates into CASSFSGTATEEGPQYF.

The J gene is TRBJ2-4, the V gene TRBV12-3 or TRBV12-4; unclear D gene. The V gene lost 6 bases and the J gene lost 11 bases, with 23 bases spanning the gap. The length of the CDR3 is 15 residues. DNA for the CDR3: TGTGCCAGCAGGCCGCAGACGGGTGGGCAAGACGTTCAGTACTTC. Amino acids: CASRPQTGGQDVQYF.

There are many counts of this clonotype. This chain connects TRBV30 to TRBJ2-2, with D possibly matching TRBD2 (7 bases). This CDR3 comprises 15 residues. CDR1 GTSNPN and CDR2 SVGIG come from the germline V gene (reference sequence). The ends were cut back, 3 bases at V and 3 bases at J, with 14 bases in the middle. The CDR3 DNA follows: TGTGCCTGGAGACCGGGGGGCCGTTACACCGGGGAGCTGTTTTTT. This encodes CAWRPGGRYTGELFF.

This clonotype has ten or more counts. The chain couples TRBV5-1 to TRBJ2-1; TRBD1 agrees at 7 bases. This CDR3 has 14 amino acids. V trimming: 5 bases; J trimming: 6 bases; junction bases outside the gene matches: 8. Germline V gene sequence: CDR1 SGHRS, CDR2 YFSETQ. CDR3 in amino acids: CASRMGDSFNEQFF. For the CDR3, the DNA is TGCGCCAGCAGAATGGGGGACAGCTTCAATGAGCAGTTCTTC.

This clonotype was seen many times. V and J are TRBV5-8 and TRBJ2-6, with a possible D match to TRBD1 (6 bases). Between the trimmed V and J ends, which lost 4 bases and 1 base, there was a span of 9 bases. The length of the CDR3 is 15 residues. Germline assignment: CDR1 SGHTS and CDR2 YDEGEE. Here the CDR3 DNA reads TGTGCCAGCAGCCCGAGGGGGTCTGGGGCCAACGTCCTGACTTTC. Its translation is CASSPRGSGANVLTF.

The chain is built from TRBV19 and TRBJ1-5; TRBD1 might be the D (5 bases). The germline CDR1 and CDR2 sequences are LNHDA and SQIVND (reference sequence). V was trimmed by 5 bases and J by 7 bases, leaving 15 bases between them. The CDR3 has 14 residues. The CDR3 here is CASSSVQGGQPQHF. DNA for the CDR3: TGTGCCAGTAGTTCCGTCCAGGGTGGGCAGCCCCAGCATTTT.

This clonotype was counted many times. The chain couples TRBV12-3 or TRBV12-4 to TRBJ2-5; TRBD2 agrees at 8 bases. The CDR3 has 13 residues. The V segment lost 7 bases and the J segment 5 bases; nucleotides outside the gene matches: 6. CDR3 region: CASTGGGTETQYF. The CDR3 DNA is TGTGCCAGCACCGGGGGGGGGACGGAGACCCAGTACTTC.

The sample holds a few counts of this clonotype. The chain carries TRBV18 and TRBJ2-3; D may match TRBD1 or TRBD2 (5 bases each). V lost 6 bases and J 6 bases, leaving 16 bases between the germline ends. Germline CDR1 KGHSH, CDR2 LQKENI. This CDR3 has 14 residues. CDR3 sequence (DNA): TGTGCCAGCTCCCTCGGGGCTCGAGTGGATACGCAGTATTTT. Protein: CASSLGARVDTQYF.

This clonotype appeared many times. The V and J genes are TRBV11-2 and TRBJ2-2; 9 positions agree with TRBD2. The germline V gene has CDR1 SGHAT and CDR2 FQNNGV. After removal of 4 bases from V and 8 bases from J, the junction contained 8 bases not matched to a gene. This CDR3 has 15 residues. The chain's CDR3 is CASSYLSGGGGELFF. Here the CDR3 DNA reads TGTGCCAGCAGCTACCTTAGCGGGGGAGGGGGGGAGCTGTTTTTT.

This clonotype occurred many times. The chain has TRBV5-6 and TRBJ2-6; no firm D call. CDR3 length equals 14 residues. Trimming pared 4 bases from V and 3 bases from J, leaving 8 bases between. Germline V gene lookup returns CDR1 SGHDT and CDR2 YYEEEE. CDR3 DNA: TGTGCCAGCAGCGCACTGGATGGGGCCAACGTCCTGACTTTC. Translation: CASSALDGANVLTF. Full variable domain (outside the CDR3, taken from reference TRBV5-6 and TRBJ2-6): DAGVTQSPTHLIKTRGQQVTLRCSPKSGHDTVSWYQQALGQGPQFIFQYYEEEERQRGNFPDRFSGHQFPNYSSELNVNALLLGDSALYLCASSALDGANVLTFGAGSRLTVL.

This clonotype has a count of ten or more. The rearrangement joins TRBV10-3 to TRBJ2-5; 7 bases fit TRBD2. V lost 4 bases and J lost 5; bases outside the gene matches: 7. The germline V gene has CDR1 ENHRY and CDR2 SYGVKD. The length of the CDR3 is 14 residues. CDR3 nucleotide sequence: TGTGCCATCAGTGGCTGGGGGGGGGATGAGACCCAGTACTTC. It yields the protein CAISGWGGDETQYF.

This rearrangement joins TRBV7-2 to TRBJ1-5, with 7 bases matching TRBD1. The length of the CDR3 is 18 residues. Trimming at V came to 0 bases and at J to 2 bases, leaving 10 bases not matched to a gene. In germline, CDR1 is SGHTA, CDR2 FQGNSA. CDR3 region: CASSLASDRHRRNQPQHF. Written as DNA, the CDR3 is TGTGCCAGCAGCTTAGCTTCGGACAGGCACCGTCGCAATCAGCCCCAGCATTTT.

J is TRBJ1-4 and V is TRBV20-1, with D unresolved. The germline CDR1 and CDR2 sequences are DFQATT and SNEGSKA (reference sequence). V was trimmed by 0 bases and J by 4 bases, leaving 12 bases between them. The CDR3 runs to 15 residues. The CDR3 nucleotides are TGCAGTGCTAGAGATCAGAGGCAGAATAATGAAAAACTGTTTTTT. It codes for CSARDQRQNNEKLFF.

The chain carries TRBV2 and TRBJ2-7; D unclear. The germline V gene has CDR1 SNHLY and CDR2 FYNNEI. This CDR3 is 13 amino acids long. V lost 6 bases, J lost 1 base, and 10 bases lay in between. The CDR3 spells CASRDGPSYEQYF. Written as DNA, the CDR3 is TGTGCCAGCAGGGATGGGCCTTCCTACGAGCAGTACTTC.

The rearrangement joins TRBV3-1 to TRBJ1-1, with D possibly being TRBD1 (5 bases). V lost 3 bases to trimming and J lost 4 bases, with 12 bases between them. Germline V gives CDR1 LGHDT, CDR2 YNNKEL (reference sequence). CDR3 length equals 14 residues. The CDR3 bases are TGTGCCAGCAGCCAGTACCTAGGGGTCACTGAAGCTTTCTTT. Translating it yields CASSQYLGVTEAFF.